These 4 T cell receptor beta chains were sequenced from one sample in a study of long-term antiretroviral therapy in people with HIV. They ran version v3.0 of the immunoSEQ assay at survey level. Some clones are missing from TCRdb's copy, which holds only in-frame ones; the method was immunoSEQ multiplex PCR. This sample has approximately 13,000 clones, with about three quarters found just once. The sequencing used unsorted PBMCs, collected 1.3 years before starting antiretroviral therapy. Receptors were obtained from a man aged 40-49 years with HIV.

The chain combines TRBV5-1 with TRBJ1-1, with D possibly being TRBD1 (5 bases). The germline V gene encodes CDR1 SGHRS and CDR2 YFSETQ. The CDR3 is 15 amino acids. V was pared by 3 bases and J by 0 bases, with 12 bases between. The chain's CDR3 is CASSWGSYVNTEAFF. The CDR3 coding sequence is TGCGCCAGCAGCTGGGGGTCGTACGTGAACACTGAAGCTTTCTTT.

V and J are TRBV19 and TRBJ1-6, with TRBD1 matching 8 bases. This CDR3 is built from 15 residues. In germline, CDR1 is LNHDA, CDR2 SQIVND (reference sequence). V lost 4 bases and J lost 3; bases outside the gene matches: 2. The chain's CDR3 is CASSTGGLYNSPLHF. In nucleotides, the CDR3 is TGTGCCAGTAGTACAGGGGGCCTCTATAATTCACCCCTCCACTTT.

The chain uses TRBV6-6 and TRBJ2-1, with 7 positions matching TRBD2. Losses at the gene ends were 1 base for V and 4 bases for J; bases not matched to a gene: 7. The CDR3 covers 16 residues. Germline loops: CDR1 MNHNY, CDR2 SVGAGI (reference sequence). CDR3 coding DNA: TGTGCCAGCAGTTACTTGAGGGAGGGGCCTTACAATGAGCAGTTCTTC. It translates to CASSYLREGPYNEQFF.

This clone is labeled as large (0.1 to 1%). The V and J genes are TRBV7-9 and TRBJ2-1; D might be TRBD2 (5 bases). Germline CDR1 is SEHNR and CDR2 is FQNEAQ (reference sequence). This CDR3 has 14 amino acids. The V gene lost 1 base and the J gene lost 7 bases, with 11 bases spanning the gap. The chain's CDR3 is CASSLVLEGNEQFF. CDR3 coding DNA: TGTGCCAGCAGCTTAGTGCTAGAGGGAAATGAGCAGTTCTTC.